Sequencing of this T cell receptor (beta chain) was carried out in a study of response to subunit inactivated influenza vaccine. Using its own MiXCR run on the RT-PCR reads, TCRdb lists one record per CDR3 protein. The sample includes 700,000 to 900,000 distinct CDR3 sequences, roughly 20% of them seen just once. This sequence was found in a man aged 50 to 59 who received an inactivated influenza vaccine. Sequencing was performed on PBMCs from blood, taken about 5 days after vaccination.

In nucleotides, the CDR3 is TGTGCCAGTAGTATCGGCAGCAAATCGGAAAAACTGTTTTTT. It specifies CASSIGSKSEKLFF. The rearrangement uses TRBV19 and TRBJ1-4, with unresolved D. CDR1 and CDR2 (germline): LNHDA, SQIVND (reference sequence). The CDR3 totals 14 residues. V was trimmed by 3 bases and J by 8 bases, leaving 13 bases between them.